The sequence of this T cell receptor beta chain was determined in a study of shared clonotypes between healthy human individuals. Comments on this clone: Its target is unknown. The same CDR3 is also encoded by other DNA sequences in this sample.

Study findings and constraints: Rarefaction showed that sequencing of sorted subsets was incomplete (despite large depth). Relative to memory subsets, naive subsets generally showed larger estimated richness.

Template for every sorted-subset replicate PCR totaled around 200 ng DNA, roughly 30,000 T cell genomes. Libraries were prepared by immunoSEQ multiplex PCR; TCRdb keeps only in-frame clonotypes and omits some of them. The sample has about 1.5 million clones; roughly 98% are singletons. What was sequenced was naive CD4+ T cells sorted from blood. Documented subset: CD45RA+ positively selected. This TCR was sampled from a man aged 25 to 40 in good health.

In DNA form, the CDR3 reads TGCAGCGTTGAGGGACAGGGGGGCACAGATACGCAGTATTTT. Translating it yields CSVEGQGGTDTQYF. The chain combines TRBV29-1 with TRBJ2-3; TRBD1 matches at 11 bases. V lost 3 bases and J lost 1; bases outside the gene matches: 0. CDR1 and CDR2 from the germline V gene are SQVTM and ANQGSEA. The CDR3 has 14 residues.